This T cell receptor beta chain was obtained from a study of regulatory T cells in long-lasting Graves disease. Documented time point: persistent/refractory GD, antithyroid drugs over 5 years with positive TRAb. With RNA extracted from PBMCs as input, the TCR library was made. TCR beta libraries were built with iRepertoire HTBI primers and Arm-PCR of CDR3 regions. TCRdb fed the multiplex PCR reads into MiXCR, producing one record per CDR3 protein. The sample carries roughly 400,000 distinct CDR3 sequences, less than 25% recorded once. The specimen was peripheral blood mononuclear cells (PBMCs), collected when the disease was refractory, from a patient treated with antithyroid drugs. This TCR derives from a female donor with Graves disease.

This chain's CDR3 is CASSQFLAGGLNSYNEQFF. The CDR3 nucleotides are TGTGCCAGCAGCCAATTTCTAGCGGGCGGTCTAAACTCCTACAATGAGCAGTTCTTC. The rearrangement joins TRBV11-2 to TRBJ2-1; the match to TRBD2 covers 8 bases. CDR3 size: 19 residues. CDR1 SGHAT and CDR2 FQNNGV come from the germline V gene. Trimming removed 5 bases from V and 0 bases from J; junction bases left unmatched: 15.